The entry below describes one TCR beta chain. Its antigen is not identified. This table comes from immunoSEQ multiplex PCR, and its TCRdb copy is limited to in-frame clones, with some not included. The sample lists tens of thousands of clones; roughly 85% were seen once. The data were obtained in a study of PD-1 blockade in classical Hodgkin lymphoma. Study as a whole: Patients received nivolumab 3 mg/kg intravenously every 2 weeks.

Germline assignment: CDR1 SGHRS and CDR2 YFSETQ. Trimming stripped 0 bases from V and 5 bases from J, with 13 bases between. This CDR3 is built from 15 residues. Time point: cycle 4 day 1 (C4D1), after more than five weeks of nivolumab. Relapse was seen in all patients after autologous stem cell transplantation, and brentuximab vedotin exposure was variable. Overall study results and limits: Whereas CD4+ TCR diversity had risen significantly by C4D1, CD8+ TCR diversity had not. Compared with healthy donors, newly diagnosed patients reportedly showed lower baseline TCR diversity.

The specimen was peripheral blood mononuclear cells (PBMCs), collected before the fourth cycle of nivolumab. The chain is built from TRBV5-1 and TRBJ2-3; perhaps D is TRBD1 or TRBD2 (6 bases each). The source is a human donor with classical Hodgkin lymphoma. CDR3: CASSLARGLGDTQYF. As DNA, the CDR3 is TGCGCCAGCAGCTTGGCCCGGGGGCTGGGAGATACGCAGTATTTT.